This paragraph reports one T cell receptor (beta chain). Its antigen is not known. Assay used: immunoSEQ multiplex PCR; TCRdb lists only in-frame clones, some missing. The table has around 33,000 clones, approximately 92% seen once. These data come from a study of T cells in localized non-small cell lung cancer. Broader study findings: Longer overall survival associated with higher blood T cell density; shorter survival with higher adjacent-lung clonality. The study found T cell clonality highest in uninvolved adjacent lung, above tumor. Adjacent lung tissue had a median 57 of the top 100 clones found in the tumor.

The CDR3 has 12 residues. V was shortened by 4 bases and J by 6 bases, with 10 bases between the two germline ends. Germline CDR1 reads SGDLS; CDR2 reads YYNGEE. The clonotype was recovered from a female donor over 55 with stage I lung adenocarcinoma. This sample comprised peripheral blood, obtained before any cancer treatment. The rearrangement joins TRBV9 to TRBJ1-2, with no clear D. CDR3 sequence reads: CASSPHRDGYTF. CDR3 DNA: TGTGCCAGCAGCCCGCACAGAGATGGCTACACCTTC. Looking up the rest from reference TRBV9 and TRBJ1-2 gives the full variable domain: DSGVTQTPKHLITATGQRVTLRCSPRSGDLSVYWYQQSLDQGLQFLIQYYNGEERAKGNILERFSAQQFPDLHSELNLSSLELGDSALYFCASSPHRDGYTFGSGTRLTVV.